This T cell receptor (beta chain) came from a study of blood T cell repertoires in COVID-19. Measured with immunoSEQ multiplex PCR; TCRdb has only the in-frame clones, and not every one. The table includes about 130,000 clones, roughly three quarters detected once. The Seattle site enrolled patients during active infection and followed them longitudinally. Germline-derived CDR1 and CDR2 are LGHDT and YNNKEL (reference sequence). This CDR3 is 15 amino acids long. The ends lost 0 bases at V and 8 bases at J; junction bases unmatched: 6. The receptor comes from a woman in her seventies with COVID-19, enrolled during active disease. Sample: peripheral blood. V is TRBV3-1 (or the pseudogene TRBV3-2) and J is TRBJ1-2; 10 bases align to TRBD1. The CDR3 here is CASSQEGDRGVGYTF. CDR3 DNA sequence: TGTGCCAGCAGCCAAGAAGGGGACAGGGGTGTGGGCTACACCTTC.